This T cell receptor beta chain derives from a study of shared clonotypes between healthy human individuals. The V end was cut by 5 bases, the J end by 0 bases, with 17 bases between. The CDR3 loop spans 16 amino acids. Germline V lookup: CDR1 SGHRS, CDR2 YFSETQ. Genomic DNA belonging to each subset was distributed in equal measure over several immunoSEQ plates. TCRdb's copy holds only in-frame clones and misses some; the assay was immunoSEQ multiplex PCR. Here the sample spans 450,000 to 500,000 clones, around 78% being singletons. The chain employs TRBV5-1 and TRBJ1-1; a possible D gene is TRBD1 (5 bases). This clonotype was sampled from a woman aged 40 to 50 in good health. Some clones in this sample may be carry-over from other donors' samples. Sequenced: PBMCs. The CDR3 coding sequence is TGCGCCAGCAGAAATGACCCGGGACGGTTGAACACTGAAGCTTTCTTT. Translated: CASRNDPGRLNTEAFF.